This T cell receptor beta chain appears in the sequencing data of a study of cytomegalovirus exposure and HLA in healthy donors. Overall study context: Later analysis reported that the 110 or so validation repertoires shared the platform of the 600 to 750 first-cohort repertoires. Whole-study results and caveats: High specificity and sensitivity for cytomegalovirus status were reported for the classifier. Subsequent analysis revealed that first-cohort TCR clusters tended to co-occur in the 120 or so validation repertoires.

As to this clone: Its antigen is unknown.

The method was immunoSEQ multiplex PCR; TCRdb's version includes in-frame clones alone and lacks a portion of them. In the table there are about 110,000 clones, roughly 90% of which are singletons. The CDR3 contains 17 residues. V trimming: 6 bases; J trimming: 1 base; junction bases outside the gene matches: 8. The germline CDR1 and CDR2 sequences are SGHAT and FQNNGV. The donors were part of the validation cohort of 95 to 150 subjects. That cohort was separate from the first cohort, which comprised about 730 subjects. Sequenced input: PBMCs. V gene TRBV11-2 combines with J gene TRBJ2-6; 8 bases line up with TRBD2. This receptor was obtained from a woman aged 25 to 39 in good health and CMV-seropositive. The CDR3 spells CASSHSGIPSGANVLTF. DNA of the CDR3: TGTGCCAGCAGTCATAGCGGGATCCCTTCTGGGGCCAACGTCCTGACTTTC.